Here is one T cell receptor beta chain with its context. V was shortened by 2 bases and J by 1 base, with 9 bases between the two germline ends. CDR1 MNHEY and CDR2 SVGAGI come from the germline V gene. This CDR3 region has 15 residues. The protocol was immunoSEQ multiplex PCR, while the TCRdb copy is restricted to in-frame clones and leaves out a portion. The table lists around 230,000 clones, approximately 88% of them singletons. The data were obtained in a study of blood T cell repertoires in COVID-19. This TCR was sampled from a man younger than 30 with acute COVID-19. The specimen sequenced was PBMCs or T cells enriched from blood (not recorded which). The genes are TRBV6-5 and TRBJ1-3, with TRBD1 as a possible D gene (5 bases). Here the CDR3 DNA reads TGTGCCAGCAGTTACGGGGCTCAATCTGGAAACACCATATATTTT. This codes for CASSYGAQSGNTIYF.